This TCR beta chain is drawn from a study of molecular identifiers for immune sequencing clone quantification. Findings and limits, study-wide: Amid approximately 1 million naive cells, spiked Jurkat TCR RNA from one cell was reportedly still detectable.

V was cut by 8 bases and J by 5 bases, with 7 bases left in between. This CDR3 is built from 11 residues. TCRdb processed the PCR reads anew with MiXCR; each CDR3 protein has one entry. The data hold just over 35,000 distinct CDR3 sequences, with 19% observed a single time. About this clonotype: Antigen specificity is unknown. With a much larger clone just one base away, this may be a read error.

The chain recombines TRBV12-3 or TRBV12-4 with TRBJ2-1; the D gene is possibly TRBD2 (5 bases). The TCR was taken from a human donor in good health. Some libraries in this study had Jurkat cell RNA spiked in. Input material: naive CD8+ T cells from blood, with Jurkat cell RNA spiked in. Documented subset: FACS-sorted CD8+CD4-CCR7+CD45RA+ naive T cells. CDR3 DNA: TGTGCCAGCTCGGAGGACAATGAGCAGTTCTTC. Translating gives CASSEDNEQFF.